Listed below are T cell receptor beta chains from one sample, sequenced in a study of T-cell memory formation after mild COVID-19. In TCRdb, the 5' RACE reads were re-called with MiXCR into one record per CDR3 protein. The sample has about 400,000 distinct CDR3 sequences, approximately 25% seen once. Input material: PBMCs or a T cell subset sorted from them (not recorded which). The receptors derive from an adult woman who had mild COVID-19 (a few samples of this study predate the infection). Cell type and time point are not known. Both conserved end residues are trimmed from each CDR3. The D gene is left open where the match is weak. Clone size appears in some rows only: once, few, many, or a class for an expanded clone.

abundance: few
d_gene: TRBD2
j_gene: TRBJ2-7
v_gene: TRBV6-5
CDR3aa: ASSETSGGSYEQY

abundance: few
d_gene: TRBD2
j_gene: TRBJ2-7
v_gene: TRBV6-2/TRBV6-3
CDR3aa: ASSYPTSWTSGYEQY

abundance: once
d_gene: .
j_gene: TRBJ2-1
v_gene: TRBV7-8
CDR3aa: ASSPLMAEQF

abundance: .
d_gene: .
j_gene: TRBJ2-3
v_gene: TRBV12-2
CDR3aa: ASRLSRTGRSNDTQY

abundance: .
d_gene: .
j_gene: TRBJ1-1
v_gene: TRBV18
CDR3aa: ASSPYRDGTEAF

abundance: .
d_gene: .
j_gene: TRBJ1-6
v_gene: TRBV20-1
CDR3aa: SARVWQESSYNSPLH

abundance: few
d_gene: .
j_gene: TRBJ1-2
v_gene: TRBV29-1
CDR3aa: SVEGRGRYT

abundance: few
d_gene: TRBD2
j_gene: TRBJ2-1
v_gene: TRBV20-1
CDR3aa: SARKERLADYNEQF

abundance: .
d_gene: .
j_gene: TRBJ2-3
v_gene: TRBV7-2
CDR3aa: ASSFRSGEATDTQY

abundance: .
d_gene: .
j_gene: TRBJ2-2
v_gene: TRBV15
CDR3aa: ATSRVEMSGELF

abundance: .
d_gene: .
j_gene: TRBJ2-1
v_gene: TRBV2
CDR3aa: ASLDSPGAYNEQF

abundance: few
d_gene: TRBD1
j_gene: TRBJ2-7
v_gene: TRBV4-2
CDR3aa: ASSQALTGRFFEQY

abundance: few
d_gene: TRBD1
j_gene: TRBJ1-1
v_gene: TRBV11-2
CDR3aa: ASSANRGYTEAF

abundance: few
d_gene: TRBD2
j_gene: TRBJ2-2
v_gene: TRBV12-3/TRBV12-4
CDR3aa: ASSLGLASNTGELF

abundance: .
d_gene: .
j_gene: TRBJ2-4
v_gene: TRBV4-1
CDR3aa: ASSQDLLLAKNIQY

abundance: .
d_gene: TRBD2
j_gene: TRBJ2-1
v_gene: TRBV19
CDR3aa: ASSRTSGTNNEQF

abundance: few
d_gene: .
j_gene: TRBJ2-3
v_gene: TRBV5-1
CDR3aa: ASTTGTVTDTQY

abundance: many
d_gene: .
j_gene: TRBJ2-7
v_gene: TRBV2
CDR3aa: ASSEGDGVAYEQY

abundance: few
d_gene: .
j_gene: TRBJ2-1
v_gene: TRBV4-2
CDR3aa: ASSQATGTANNEQF

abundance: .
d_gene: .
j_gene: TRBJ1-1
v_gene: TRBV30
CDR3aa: AWSVQGIEAF

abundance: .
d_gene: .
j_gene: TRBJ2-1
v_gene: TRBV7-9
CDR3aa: ASSGTSRNEQF

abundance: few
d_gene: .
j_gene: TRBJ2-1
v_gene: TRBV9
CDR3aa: ASSVATLRDSSYNEQF

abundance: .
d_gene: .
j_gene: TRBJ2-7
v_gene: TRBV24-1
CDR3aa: ATSEAQRLEQY

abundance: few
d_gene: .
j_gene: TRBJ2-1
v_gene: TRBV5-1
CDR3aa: ASSLAGRRSYNEQF

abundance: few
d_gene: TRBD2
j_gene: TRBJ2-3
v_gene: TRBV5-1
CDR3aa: ASSPPFSGGDTQY

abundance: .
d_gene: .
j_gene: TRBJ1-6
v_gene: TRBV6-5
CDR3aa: ASSYSSTGKDSPLH

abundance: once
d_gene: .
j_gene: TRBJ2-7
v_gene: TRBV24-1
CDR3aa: ATSEDGNSYEQY

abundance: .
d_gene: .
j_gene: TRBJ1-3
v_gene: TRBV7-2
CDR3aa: ASSPDTRNTIY

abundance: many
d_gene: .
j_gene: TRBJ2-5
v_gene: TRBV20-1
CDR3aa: SARRNQGLETQY

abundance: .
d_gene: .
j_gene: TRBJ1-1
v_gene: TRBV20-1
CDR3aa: SARVPLGDTEAF

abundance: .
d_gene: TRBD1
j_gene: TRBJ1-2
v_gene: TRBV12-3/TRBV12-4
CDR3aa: ASSLRDRPNYGYT

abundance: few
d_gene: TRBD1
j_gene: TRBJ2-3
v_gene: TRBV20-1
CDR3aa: SATRTGSSTDTQY

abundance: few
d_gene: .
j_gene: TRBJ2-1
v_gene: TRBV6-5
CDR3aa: ASSLTITYNEQF

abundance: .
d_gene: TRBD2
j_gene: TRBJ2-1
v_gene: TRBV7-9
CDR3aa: ASSPRTSGGGVEQF

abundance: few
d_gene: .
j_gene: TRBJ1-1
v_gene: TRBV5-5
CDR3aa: ASSGDFFTEAF

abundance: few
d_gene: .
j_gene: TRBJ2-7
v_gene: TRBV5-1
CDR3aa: ASSLWAGVTSEQY

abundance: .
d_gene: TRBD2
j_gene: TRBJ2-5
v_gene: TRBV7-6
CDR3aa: ASSLVTSDQETQY

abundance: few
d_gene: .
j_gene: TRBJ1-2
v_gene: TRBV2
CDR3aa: ASATTMDGYT

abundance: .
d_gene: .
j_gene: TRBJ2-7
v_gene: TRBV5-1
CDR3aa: ASSLEFAGTYEQY

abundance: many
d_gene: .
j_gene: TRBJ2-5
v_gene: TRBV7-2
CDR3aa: ASSSQAGETQY

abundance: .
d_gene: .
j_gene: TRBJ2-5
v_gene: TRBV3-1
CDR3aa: ASSPSIFGETQY

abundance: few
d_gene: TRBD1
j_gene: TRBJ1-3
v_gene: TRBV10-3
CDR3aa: AISGTGISGNTIY

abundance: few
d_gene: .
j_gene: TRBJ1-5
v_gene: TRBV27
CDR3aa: ASRGGGLSNQPQH

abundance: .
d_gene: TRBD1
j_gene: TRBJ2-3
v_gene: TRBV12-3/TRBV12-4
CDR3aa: ASGRGLGDTQY

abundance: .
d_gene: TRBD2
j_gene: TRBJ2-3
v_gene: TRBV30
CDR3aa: AWSPLGLGATDTQY

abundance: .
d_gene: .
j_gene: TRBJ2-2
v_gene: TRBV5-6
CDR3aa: ASSMGANTGELF

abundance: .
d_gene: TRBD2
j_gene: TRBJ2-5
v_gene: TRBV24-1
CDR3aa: ATSDSGGGEWETQY

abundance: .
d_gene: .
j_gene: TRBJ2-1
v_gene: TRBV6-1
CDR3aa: ASRDIAKAEQF

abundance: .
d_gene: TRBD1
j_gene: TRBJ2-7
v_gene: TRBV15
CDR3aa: ATSRAGTGIYEQY

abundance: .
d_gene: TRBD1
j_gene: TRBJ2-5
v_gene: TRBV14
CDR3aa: ASSQDQDRVRETQY

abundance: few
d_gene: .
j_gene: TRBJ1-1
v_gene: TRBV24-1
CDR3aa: ATTSADKNTEAF

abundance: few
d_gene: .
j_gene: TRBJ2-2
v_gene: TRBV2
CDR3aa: ASKKRTGELF

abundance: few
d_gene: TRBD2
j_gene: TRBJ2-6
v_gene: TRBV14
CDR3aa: ASSQDRLAGLGERGANVLT

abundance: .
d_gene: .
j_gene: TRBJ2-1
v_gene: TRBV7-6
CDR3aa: ASSRLRYSYNEQF

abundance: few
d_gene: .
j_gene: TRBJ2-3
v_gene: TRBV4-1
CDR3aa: ASSQQTGEGTDTQY

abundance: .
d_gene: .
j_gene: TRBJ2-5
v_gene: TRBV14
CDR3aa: ASSLEFRETQY

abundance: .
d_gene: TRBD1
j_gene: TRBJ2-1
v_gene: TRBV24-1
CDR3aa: ATSHGQGAYEQF

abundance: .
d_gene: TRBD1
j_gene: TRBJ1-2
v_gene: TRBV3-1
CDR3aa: ASSPDPGTAEFGYT

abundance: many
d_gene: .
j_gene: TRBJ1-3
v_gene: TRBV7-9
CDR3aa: ASSLDGGTIY

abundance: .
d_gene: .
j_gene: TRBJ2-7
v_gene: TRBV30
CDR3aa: AWSVGTHYEQY